A single sample is the source of the 3 T cell receptor beta chains below, sequenced in a study of T cell repertoires in cytomegalovirus infection. Antigens for these TCRs are unknown. TCRdb reprocessed the reads via MiXCR and lists one record per CDR3 protein. The table lists roughly 7,900 distinct CDR3 sequences, about 60% of them singletons. The sample taken for sequencing was PBMCs, sequenced either directly or after in vitro stimulation (not recorded which). The receptors stem from a human donor in good health (CMV status not recorded). Some clones in this sample may be carry-over from other donors' samples.

A word on this clonotype: No conserved phenylalanine or tryptophan is present at the end of the CDR3, so a read error is the likely explanation. The DNA is omitted, as the CDR3 cannot be located on it reliably, and the CDR3 follows TCRdb's listing. The chain joins TRBV6-5 to TRBJ1-5; TRBD1, the table's D call, was not compared with the DNA. Germline loops: CDR1 MNHEY, CDR2 SVGAGI. The CDR3 has 15 residues if both end residues are counted. The CDR3 loop reads CATGLRQGTTKPQPS.

The sample holds many counts of this clonotype. V gene TRBV10-2 combines with J gene TRBJ2-1; weak D call: TRBD1 (5 bases). Deletions cut 1 base from V and 9 bases from J, with 7 bases between. The germline CDR1 and CDR2 sequences are WSHSY and SAAADI. This CDR3 has 12 residues. This chain's CDR3 is CASSEWGTEQFF. The DNA for the CDR3 is TGCGCCAGCAGTGAGTGGGGCACTGAGCAGTTCTTC.

The V and J genes are TRBV9 and TRBJ2-5; maybe TRBD1 (5 bases). V gave up 3 bases and J gave up 7 bases, with 13 bases separating them. This CDR3 contains 13 residues. The germline gives CDR1 SGDLS, CDR2 YYNGEE. CDR3 in amino acids: CASSAQDMRTQYF. The CDR3 DNA sequence: TGTGCCAGCAGCGCACAGGATATGCGGACCCAGTACTTC.